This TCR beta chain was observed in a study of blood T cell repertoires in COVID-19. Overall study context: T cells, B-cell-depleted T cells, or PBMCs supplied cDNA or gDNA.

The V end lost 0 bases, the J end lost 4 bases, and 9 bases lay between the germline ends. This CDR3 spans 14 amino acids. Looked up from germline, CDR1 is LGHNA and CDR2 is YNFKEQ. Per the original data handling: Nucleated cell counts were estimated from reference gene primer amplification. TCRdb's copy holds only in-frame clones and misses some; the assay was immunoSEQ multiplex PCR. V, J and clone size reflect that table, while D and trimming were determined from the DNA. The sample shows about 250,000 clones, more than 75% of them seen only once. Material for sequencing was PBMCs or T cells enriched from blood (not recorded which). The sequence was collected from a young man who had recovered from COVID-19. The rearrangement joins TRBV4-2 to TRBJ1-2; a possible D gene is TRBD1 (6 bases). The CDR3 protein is CASSQDRGAYGYTF. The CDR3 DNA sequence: TGTGCCAGCAGCCAAGATCGGGGGGCCTATGGCTACACCTTC.